The rows below give T cell receptor beta chains drawn from one sample of a study of cytomegalovirus exposure and HLA in healthy donors. The protocol was immunoSEQ multiplex PCR, while the TCRdb copy is restricted to in-frame clones and leaves out a portion. The table shows under 200,000 clones, with roughly two thirds occurring only once. The sample consisted of PBMCs. These receptors were obtained from a woman younger than 35 in good health and CMV-seropositive. The conserved cysteine and the conserved F or W are not part of the CDR3 here.

J: TRBJ2-7; V: TRBV13; CDR3: ASSLEGSRYEQY
J: TRBJ1-2; V: TRBV5-4; CDR3: ASSRFAAGPYGYT
J: TRBJ2-3; V: TRBV11-2; CDR3: ASSSSSGVRTDTQY
J: TRBJ2-2; V: TRBV6-4; CDR3: ASSDSTVTGELF
J: TRBJ2-1; V: TRBV14; CDR3: ASSRREGRTGQF
J: TRBJ1-6; V: TRBV6-4; CDR3: ASSRTGLSPLH
J: TRBJ2-5; V: TRBV5-1; CDR3: ASSLGLGRGSAVQETQY
J: TRBJ2-3; V: TRBV15; CDR3: ATRGQASTDTQY
J: TRBJ2-5; V: TRBV30; CDR3: ARTSGVQETQY
J: TRBJ2-1; V: TRBV7-2; CDR3: ASSLVGGGAYNEQF
J: TRBJ2-7; V: TRBV7-2; CDR3: ASSPYWTRGQN
J: TRBJ2-3; V: TRBV6-5; CDR3: ASSYSYGGPRHTQY
J: TRBJ2-7; V: TRBV5-1; CDR3: ASSLVGTGKAEQY
J: TRBJ2-7; V: TRBV4-3; CDR3: ASSQRQGTPYEQY
J: -; V: TRBV10-3; CDR3: ATGLEGSEQY
J: -; V: TRBV30; CDR3: AWRRVSYYEQY
J: TRBJ2-3; V: TRBV5-1; CDR3: ASSPGLVTDTQY
J: TRBJ1-1; V: TRBV28; CDR3: ASSSEVNTEAF
J: TRBJ2-5; V: TRBV11-2; CDR3: ASSLLGQGEQETQY
J: TRBJ2-5; V: TRBV18; CDR3: ASSPPLPETQY
J: -; V: TRBV29-1; CDR3: SVGLGAGRTGNTIY
J: TRBJ1-1; V: TRBV6-5; CDR3: ASSPLPRNSTEAF
J: TRBJ2-1; V: TRBV27; CDR3: ASSLTSNEQF
J: TRBJ2-2; V: TRBV5-1; CDR3: ASSLDGEAGELF
J: TRBJ2-1; V: TRBV7-2; CDR3: ASSLAPGTSGGSSYNEQF
J: TRBJ2-1; V: TRBV7-3; CDR3: ASSSRGLAHNEQF
J: TRBJ1-1; V: TRBV21-1; CDR3: ASNPTGGDRNTEAF
J: TRBJ1-3; V: TRBV7-9; CDR3: ASNDRASGNTIY
J: TRBJ2-3; V: TRBV10-2; CDR3: ASSDWGGGAGDTQY
J: TRBJ1-6; V: TRBV6-5; CDR3: ASSYSTRGNSPLH
J: TRBJ2-1; V: TRBV12-5; CDR3: ASGLVPDGQLSSYNEQF
J: TRBJ1-1; V: TRBV19; CDR3: ASSMPGREAF
J: TRBJ2-3; V: TRBV5-1; CDR3: ASSSGTLAGGGTQY
J: TRBJ2-1; V: TRBV7-8; CDR3: ASSLLSWTGDNEQF
J: TRBJ1-3; V: TRBV6-1; CDR3: ASRGSSGNTIY
J: TRBJ1-6; V: TRBV7-2; CDR3: ASSVTGWHSPLH
J: TRBJ2-5; V: TRBV4-3; CDR3: ASSQVWGLAGGIQETQY
J: TRBJ2-1; V: TRBV27; CDR3: ASSLVGGQWAPNEQF
J: TRBJ1-2; V: TRBV2; CDR3: ASSGWTGGDGYT
J: TRBJ2-3; V: TRBV7-3; CDR3: ASSLTLRQGSKSDTQY
J: TRBJ2-1; V: TRBV4-3; CDR3: ASSQDFVTGGQIEQF
J: TRBJ1-2; V: TRBV6-5; CDR3: ASSGDRQGRYGYT
J: TRBJ2-7; V: TRBV28; CDR3: ASSPRELQGQY
J: TRBJ2-5; V: TRBV7-2; CDR3: ASRVGDRETQY
J: TRBJ2-5; V: TRBV6-6; CDR3: ASSSRDRGQETQY
J: TRBJ2-7; V: TRBV5-6; CDR3: ASSRRPQGSYEQY
J: TRBJ1-5; V: TRBV7-9; CDR3: ASSLVSQPQH
J: TRBJ1-5; V: TRBV28; CDR3: ASSPREGVGNQPQH
J: TRBJ2-1; V: TRBV11-1; CDR3: ASSLEGVFNEQF